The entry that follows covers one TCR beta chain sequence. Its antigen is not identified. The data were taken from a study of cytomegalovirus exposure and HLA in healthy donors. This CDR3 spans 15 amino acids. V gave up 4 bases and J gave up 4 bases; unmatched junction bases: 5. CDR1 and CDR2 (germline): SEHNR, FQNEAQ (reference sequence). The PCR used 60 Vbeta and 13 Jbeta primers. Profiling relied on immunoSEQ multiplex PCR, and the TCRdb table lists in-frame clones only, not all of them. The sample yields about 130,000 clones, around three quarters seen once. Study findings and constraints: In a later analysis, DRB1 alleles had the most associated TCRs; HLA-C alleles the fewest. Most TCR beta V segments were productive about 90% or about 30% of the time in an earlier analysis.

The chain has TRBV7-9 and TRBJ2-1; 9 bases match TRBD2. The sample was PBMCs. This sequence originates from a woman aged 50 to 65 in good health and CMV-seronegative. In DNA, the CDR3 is TGTGCCAGCAGCTCCTCTGGACTAGCGTACAATGAGCAGTTCTTC. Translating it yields CASSSSGLAYNEQFF. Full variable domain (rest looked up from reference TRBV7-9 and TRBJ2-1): DTGVSQNPRHKITKRGQNVTFRCDPISEHNRLYWYRQTLGQGPEFLTYFQNEAQLEKSRLLSDRFSAERPKGSFSTLEIQRTEQGDSAMYLCASSSSGLAYNEQFFGPGTRLTVL.